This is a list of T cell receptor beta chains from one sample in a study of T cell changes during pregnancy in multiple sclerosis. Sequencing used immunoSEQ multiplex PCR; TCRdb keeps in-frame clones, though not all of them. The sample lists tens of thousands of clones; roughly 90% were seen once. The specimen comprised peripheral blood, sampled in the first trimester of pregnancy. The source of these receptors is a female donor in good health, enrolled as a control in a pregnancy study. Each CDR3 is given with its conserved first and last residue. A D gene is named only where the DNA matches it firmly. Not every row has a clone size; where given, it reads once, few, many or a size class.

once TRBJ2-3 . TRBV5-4 TGTGCCAGCAGCTCATCCGGGACTGACACAGATACGCAGTATTTT CASSSSGTDTDTQYF
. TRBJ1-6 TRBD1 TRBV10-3 TGTGCCATCAGTCCTTGGGGCGGGACAGGCGTTGGAAATTCACCCCTCCACTTT CAISPWGGTGVGNSPLHF
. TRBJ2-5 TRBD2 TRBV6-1 TGTGCCACCACCCGGGAGGTTCAAGAGACCCAGTACTTC CATTREVQETQYF
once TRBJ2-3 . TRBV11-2 TGTGCCAGCAGCTTGGACGGGACTTCCACAGATACGCAGTATTTT CASSLDGTSTDTQYF
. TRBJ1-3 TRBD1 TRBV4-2 TGTGCCAGCAGCCTAGAGGGGACAGCCTCTGGAAACACCATATATTTT CASSLEGTASGNTIYF
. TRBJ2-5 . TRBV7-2 TGTGCCAGCAGCTTTGCGGAGGGGACCCAGTACTTC CASSFAEGTQYF
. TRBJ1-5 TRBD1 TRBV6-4 TGTGCCAGCAGTGAAACAGGGGGGGATAGCAATCAGCCCCAGCATTTT CASSETGGDSNQPQHF
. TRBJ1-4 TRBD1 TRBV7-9 TGTGCCAGCAGCCCGGGACAGGGATGGGGTGCTAATGAAAAACTGTTTTTT CASSPGQGWGANEKLFF
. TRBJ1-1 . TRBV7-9 TGTGCCAGCAGCTTAGCTGGGGGGGCGAGCACTGAAGCTTTCTTT CASSLAGGASTEAFF
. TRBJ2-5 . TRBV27 TGTGCCAGCAGTCCCACACGACCAAAAGGGAAGGGCAGGGCCTTCCAAGAGACCCAGTACTTC CASSPTRPKGKGRAFQETQYF
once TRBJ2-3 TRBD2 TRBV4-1 TGCGCCAGCAGAGAACCTAGCGGGCCTAGCACAGATACGCAGTATTTT CASREPSGPSTDTQYF
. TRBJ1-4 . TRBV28 TGTGCCAGCAGTTTCGGACTGAATTCCGAGGGACTGTTTTTT CASSFGLNSEGLFF
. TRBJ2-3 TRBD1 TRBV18 TGTGCCAGCTCACCCAAACAGGGGAAGTCAGATACGCAGTATTTT CASSPKQGKSDTQYF
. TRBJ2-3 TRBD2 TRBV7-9 TGTGCCAGCGGAGGGACTAGCGGGCAAGATACGCAGTATTTT CASGGTSGQDTQYF
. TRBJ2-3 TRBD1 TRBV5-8 TGTGCCAGCAGCCTGGGACAGGGGATTACAGATACGCAGTATTTT CASSLGQGITDTQYF
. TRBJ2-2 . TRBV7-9 TGTGCCAGCATCCCTCCTTTAAGGGTCGCGGGGATCACCGGGGAGCTGTTTTTT CASIPPLRVAGITGELFF
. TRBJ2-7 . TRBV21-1 TGTGCCAGCAGCACTGAGTTGGGGGACAGACCTCACCTCTTTACCTACGAGCAGTACTTC CASSTELGDRPHLFTYEQYF
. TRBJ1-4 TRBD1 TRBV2 TGTGCCAGCAGCCCCGGGACAGGGCATGAAAAACTGTTTTTT CASSPGTGHEKLFF
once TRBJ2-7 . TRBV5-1 TGCGCCAGCAGCTTTTCAGGGCAGAACGAGCAGTACTTC CASSFSGQNEQYF
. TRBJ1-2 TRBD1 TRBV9 TGTGCCAGCAGCCCGTACGACAGGGACTATGGCTACACCTTC CASSPYDRDYGYTF
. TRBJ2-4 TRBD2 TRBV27 TGTGCCAGCAGTTGGGGGAGGGGTTTAGCCAAAAACATTCAGTACTTC CASSWGRGLAKNIQYF
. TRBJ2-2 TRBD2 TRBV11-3 TGTGCCAGCAGCTTAGTTAGCCTAGCGGGAGCGCGGACCGGGGAGCTGTTTTTT CASSLVSLAGARTGELFF
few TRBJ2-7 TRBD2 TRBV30 TGTGCCTGGAGTGGGGGGACTAGGAGCTCCTACGAGCAGTACTTC CAWSGGTRSSYEQYF
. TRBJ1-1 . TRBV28 TGTGCCAGCAGAAGTGGGGAGTTCGACACTGAAGCTTTCTTT CASRSGEFDTEAFF